This T cell receptor beta chain was captured in a study of OX40 agonist ivuxolimab in advanced cancers. General study findings and limits: Compared with others, partial responders at 0.1-3.0 mg/kg displayed clonal expansion among the lowest.

CDR3 size: 14 residues. The germline V gene has CDR1 LNHDA and CDR2 SQIVND (reference sequence). Trimming took off 8 bases at V and 8 bases at J, with 19 bases between the two ends. This clone was found once. Its antigen remains unknown. Data came from immunoSEQ multiplex PCR; TCRdb stores just in-frame clones and leaves some out. The data hold fewer than 60,000 clones, with 75% to 90% observed a single time. People who had autoimmune disease history or systemic immunosuppression were excluded. The sequence came from an adult with an advanced solid tumor such as melanoma, head and neck, liver or kidney cancer. The chain links TRBV19 to TRBJ2-1; possible D gene TRBD1, 5 bases. Material: CD4+ or CD8+ T cells sorted from blood, obtained in a trial of the OX40 agonist ivuxolimab. In nucleotides, the CDR3 is TGTGCCAGTTGTGAAGGTGGGGCTGATGATGAGCAGTTCTTC. Its translation is CASCEGGADDEQFF.